This is a list of T cell receptor beta chains from one sample in a study of blood T cell repertoires in COVID-19. The table came from immunoSEQ multiplex PCR; TCRdb's copy has only in-frame clones and leaves some out. The data contain approximately 100,000 clones, approximately 80% of them singletons. Sequences were obtained from peripheral blood. All receptors come from a man in his 70s with active or convalescent COVID-19. Both conserved end residues are part of each CDR3. D genes are given only for firm matches. Rows may omit the clone size; those that give it use once, few, many or a size class.

TGTGCCAGCAGTTTATTACAGGGCGCTGGCTACACCTTC,CASSLLQGAGYTF,TRBV27,-,TRBJ1-2,-
TGTGCCAGCAGCAGGGGATACGAGCAGTACTTC,CASSRGYEQYF,TRBV5-6,-,TRBJ2-7,-
TGTGCCAGCAGTGAGTCGGACAAGAACACTGAAGCTTTCTTT,CASSESDKNTEAFF,TRBV6-1,-,TRBJ1-1,-
TGTGCCAGTAGTTTGGGACACTCAAACTCTGGAAACACCATATATTTT,CASSLGHSNSGNTIYF,TRBV19,-,TRBJ1-3,-
TGTGCCAGCAGCTTAACGACAGGCTTTGTACAGCCCCAGCATTTT,CASSLTTGFVQPQHF,TRBV7-8,-,TRBJ1-5,few
TGTGCCAGCTCACCCCGAGTCCCGGGACAGGGGTCTAGCACTGAAGCTTTCTTT,CASSPRVPGQGSSTEAFF,TRBV18,TRBD1,TRBJ1-1,-
TGTGCCAGCAGTGCGGTAAGATCTAATCAGCCCCAGCATTTT,CASSAVRSNQPQHF,TRBV2,-,TRBJ1-5,few
TGTGCCAGCAGCTTTAACGGGATGGGCACAGATACGCAGTATTTT,CASSFNGMGTDTQYF,TRBV7-8,-,TRBJ2-3,-
TGTGCCAGCAGCCAATACAGGGATGGAAACACCATATATTTT,CASSQYRDGNTIYF,TRBV3-1/TRBV3-2,-,TRBJ1-3,once
TGTGCCACCAGCGATGAGAAGAGGGGGCGGTTAGGCAATCAGCCCCAGCATTTT,CATSDEKRGRLGNQPQHF,TRBV15,TRBD1,TRBJ1-5,-
TGTGCCAGTACCGGGACAGGGTCCAGTCAGCCCCAGCATTTT,CASTGTGSSQPQHF,TRBV2,TRBD1,TRBJ1-5,few
TGTGCCAGTAGTCCCGGACAGGGCCGGAATTCGCCCCTCCACTTT,CASSPGQGRNSPLHF,TRBV19,TRBD1,TRBJ1-6,-
TGTGCCAGCACGGAGACAGAGAACTATGGCTACACCTTC,CASTETENYGYTF,TRBV28,-,TRBJ1-2,few
TGTGCCAGCAGCGTAAGCAGGGATTACAATGAGCAGTTCTTC,CASSVSRDYNEQFF,TRBV9,-,TRBJ2-1,-
TGTGCCACCAGCAGAGAAGGAGCCGGGATCAACGAGCAGTACTTC,CATSREGAGINEQYF,TRBV15,-,TRBJ2-7,-
TGTGCCAGCAGTTCAGGGAACACCTACAATGAGCAGTTCTTC,CASSSGNTYNEQFF,TRBV27,-,TRBJ2-1,-
TGTGCCAGCAGGCGGGTGGGCAGCGAAAAACTGTTTTTT,CASRRVGSEKLFF,TRBV5-4,-,TRBJ1-4,-
TGTGCCAGCAGCCGCGAGGTCGAACAGTACTTC,CASSREVEQYF,TRBV6-6,-,TRBJ2-7,-
TGTGCCTGGAGTCTGGGTGCGGGAGTAATGAACACTGAAGCTTTCTTT,CAWSLGAGVMNTEAFF,TRBV30,-,TRBJ1-1,-
TGTGCCAGCAGCTTGGGGTTCTTCTCGGGGAGCGGGGCTAGCACAGATACGCAGTATTTT,CASSLGFFSGSGASTDTQYF,TRBV5-4,TRBD2,TRBJ2-3,-